These T cell receptor beta chains were read from a single sample in a study of cytomegalovirus exposure and HLA in healthy donors. Assay used: immunoSEQ multiplex PCR; TCRdb lists only in-frame clones, some missing. The data show around 150,000 clones, around 90% seen once. Sequenced: PBMCs. Receptors were obtained from a woman aged 18-30 years in good health and CMV-seropositive. CDR3s include the opening cysteine and the closing phenylalanine or tryptophan. Fields, in order: J gene, clone size, CDR3 length, V gene, D gene, CDR3 protein, CDR3 DNA. D genes are given only for firm matches. Rows may omit the clone size; those that give it use once, few, many or a size class.

J gene: TRBJ2-2
clone size: NA
CDR3 length: 17
V gene: TRBV7-7
D gene: TRBD1
CDR3 protein: CASSLQPGQGASGELFF
CDR3 DNA: TGTGCTAGCAGCTTACAGCCGGGACAGGGGGCCTCCGGGGAGCTGTTTTTT

J gene: TRBJ1-1
clone size: NA
CDR3 length: 12
V gene: TRBV28
D gene: NA
CDR3 protein: CASSLSGAEAFF
CDR3 DNA: TGTGCCAGCAGTTTATCCGGGGCTGAAGCTTTCTTT

J gene: TRBJ2-7
clone size: NA
CDR3 length: 15
V gene: TRBV4-3
D gene: TRBD1
CDR3 protein: CASSQDRGGIYEQYF
CDR3 DNA: TGCGCCAGCAGCCAGGACAGGGGGGGGATTTACGAGCAGTACTTC

J gene: TRBJ2-1
clone size: NA
CDR3 length: 16
V gene: TRBV19
D gene: TRBD2
CDR3 protein: CASSTAGLAGNNEQFF
CDR3 DNA: TGTGCCAGTAGTACCGCCGGACTAGCGGGAAACAATGAGCAGTTCTTC

J gene: TRBJ2-3
clone size: NA
CDR3 length: 16
V gene: TRBV7-6
D gene: NA
CDR3 protein: CASSLSGGGSTDTQYF
CDR3 DNA: TGTGCCAGCAGCTTATCGGGCGGAGGGAGCACAGATACGCAGTATTTT

J gene: TRBJ2-7
clone size: NA
CDR3 length: 16
V gene: TRBV15
D gene: NA
CDR3 protein: CATSRDRRGSSYEQYF
CDR3 DNA: TGTGCCACCAGCAGAGATAGGCGGGGCAGCTCCTACGAGCAGTACTTC

J gene: TRBJ1-1
clone size: NA
CDR3 length: 14
V gene: TRBV28
D gene: NA
CDR3 protein: CASSIPGEKTEAFF
CDR3 DNA: TGTGCCAGCAGTATACCGGGGGAAAAAACTGAAGCTTTCTTT

J gene: TRBJ2-7
clone size: NA
CDR3 length: 15
V gene: TRBV6-5
D gene: TRBD1
CDR3 protein: CASTLTGTGQSEQYF
CDR3 DNA: TGTGCCAGCACCCTAACCGGGACAGGGCAGAGCGAGCAGTACTTC

J gene: TRBJ2-7
clone size: NA
CDR3 length: 13
V gene: TRBV2
D gene: TRBD2
CDR3 protein: CASSGAGGGEQYF
CDR3 DNA: TGTGCCAGCAGTGGCGCGGGAGGGGGCGAGCAGTACTTC

J gene: TRBJ2-5
clone size: once
CDR3 length: 12
V gene: TRBV30
D gene: NA
CDR3 protein: CAFRLRGWTQYF
CDR3 DNA: TGTGCCTTCAGACTTCGCGGTTGGACCCAGTACTTC

J gene: TRBJ1-1
clone size: NA
CDR3 length: 14
V gene: TRBV9
D gene: NA
CDR3 protein: CASSVDGGSREAFF
CDR3 DNA: TGTGCCAGCAGCGTGGACGGAGGTAGTCGTGAAGCTTTCTTT

J gene: TRBJ2-7
clone size: once
CDR3 length: 15
V gene: TRBV5-1
D gene: TRBD2
CDR3 protein: CASSSRLAGGPEQYF
CDR3 DNA: TGCGCCAGCAGCTCCCGACTAGCGGGGGGGCCTGAGCAGTACTTC

J gene: TRBJ2-1
clone size: NA
CDR3 length: 16
V gene: TRBV27
D gene: NA
CDR3 protein: CASSLERRERYNEQFF
CDR3 DNA: TGTGCCAGCAGTTTAGAGCGGCGGGAACGCTACAATGAGCAGTTCTTC

J gene: TRBJ2-7
clone size: once
CDR3 length: 15
V gene: TRBV7-3
D gene: TRBD2
CDR3 protein: CASSAYGTSSYEQYF
CDR3 DNA: TGTGCCAGCAGCGCCTACGGGACTAGCTCCTACGAGCAGTACTTC

J gene: TRBJ1-1
clone size: NA
CDR3 length: 14
V gene: TRBV10-2
D gene: TRBD1
CDR3 protein: CATFRTGGEGEAFF
CDR3 DNA: TGCGCCACCTTTCGGACAGGGGGCGAGGGTGAAGCTTTCTTT

J gene: TRBJ1-4
clone size: NA
CDR3 length: 15
V gene: TRBV5-6
D gene: TRBD1
CDR3 protein: CASSGRGRDNEKLFF
CDR3 DNA: TGTGCCAGCAGCGGAAGGGGGCGAGATAATGAAAAACTGTTTTTT

J gene: TRBJ1-2
clone size: NA
CDR3 length: 13
V gene: TRBV6-5
D gene: TRBD1
CDR3 protein: CASTHGQVWGYTF
CDR3 DNA: TGTGCCAGCACCCATGGACAGGTCTGGGGCTACACCTTC

J gene: TRBJ2-7
clone size: NA
CDR3 length: 13
V gene: TRBV11-3
D gene: NA
CDR3 protein: CASSFDSSSEQYF
CDR3 DNA: TGTGCCAGCAGCTTCGACAGTTCCAGCGAGCAGTACTTC

J gene: TRBJ2-1
clone size: NA
CDR3 length: 15
V gene: TRBV4-2
D gene: TRBD2
CDR3 protein: CASSPRLAGANEQFF
CDR3 DNA: TGTGCCAGCAGTCCCAGACTAGCGGGAGCGAATGAGCAGTTCTTC

J gene: TRBJ2-5
clone size: NA
CDR3 length: 17
V gene: TRBV15
D gene: TRBD2
CDR3 protein: CATSRDKGSGNQETQYF
CDR3 DNA: TGTGCCACCAGCAGAGATAAGGGTAGCGGGAACCAAGAGACCCAGTACTTC

J gene: TRBJ2-7
clone size: NA
CDR3 length: 18
V gene: TRBV7-9
D gene: TRBD2
CDR3 protein: CASSPRTSGTGSVREQYF
CDR3 DNA: TGTGCCAGCAGCCCCCGGACTAGCGGGACTGGGTCCGTTCGCGAGCAGTACTTC

J gene: TRBJ2-6
clone size: NA
CDR3 length: 17
V gene: TRBV5-1
D gene: TRBD1
CDR3 protein: CASSPWTGDSGANVLTF
CDR3 DNA: TGCGCCAGCAGCCCTTGGACAGGAGACTCTGGGGCCAACGTCCTGACTTTC

J gene: TRBJ2-3
clone size: NA
CDR3 length: 15
V gene: TRBV5-6
D gene: NA
CDR3 protein: CASRGLGVGTDTQYF
CDR3 DNA: TGTGCCAGCAGGGGACTGGGGGTTGGGACAGATACGCAGTATTTT

J gene: TRBJ2-1
clone size: NA
CDR3 length: 15
V gene: TRBV6-1
D gene: NA
CDR3 protein: CASSEGAGTYNEQFF
CDR3 DNA: TGTGCCAGCAGTGAAGGGGCAGGGACCTACAATGAGCAGTTCTTC

J gene: TRBJ2-1
clone size: NA
CDR3 length: 15
V gene: TRBV7-8
D gene: NA
CDR3 protein: CASSLLESFANEQFF
CDR3 DNA: TGTGCCAGCAGCTTACTAGAGTCCTTCGCCAATGAGCAGTTCTTC

J gene: TRBJ2-7
clone size: once
CDR3 length: 15
V gene: TRBV18
D gene: NA
CDR3 protein: CASSPGAGQPYEQYF
CDR3 DNA: TGTGCCAGCTCACCCGGCGCGGGTCAACCCTACGAGCAGTACTTC

J gene: TRBJ1-5
clone size: NA
CDR3 length: 16
V gene: TRBV19
D gene: TRBD1
CDR3 protein: CASSILDRGPNQPQHF
CDR3 DNA: TGTGCCAGTAGTATCCTCGACAGGGGACCCAATCAGCCCCAGCATTTT

J gene: TRBJ2-5
clone size: NA
CDR3 length: 15
V gene: TRBV9
D gene: TRBD2
CDR3 protein: CASSVAGGPIETQYF
CDR3 DNA: TGTGCCAGCAGCGTAGCGGGAGGGCCAATAGAGACCCAGTACTTC

J gene: TRBJ1-5
clone size: few
CDR3 length: 15
V gene: TRBV6-1
D gene: TRBD1
CDR3 protein: CASKGQAALNQPQHF
CDR3 DNA: TGTGCCAGCAAGGGACAGGCGGCATTAAATCAGCCCCAGCATTTT

J gene: TRBJ2-5
clone size: once
CDR3 length: 17
V gene: TRBV11-3
D gene: TRBD2
CDR3 protein: CASSLGRRETPGETQYF
CDR3 DNA: TGTGCCAGCAGCTTAGGCAGGCGGGAGACGCCTGGAGAGACCCAGTACTTC

J gene: TRBJ2-7
clone size: NA
CDR3 length: 14
V gene: TRBV5-1
D gene: NA
CDR3 protein: CASSLSNRVYEQYF
CDR3 DNA: TGCGCCAGCAGCTTGTCTAACAGGGTCTACGAGCAGTACTTC

J gene: TRBJ2-7
clone size: NA
CDR3 length: 14
V gene: TRBV19
D gene: NA
CDR3 protein: CASSMRAGSYEQYF
CDR3 DNA: TGTGCCAGTAGTATGAGGGCCGGTTCCTACGAGCAGTACTTC

J gene: TRBJ2-7
clone size: NA
CDR3 length: 13
V gene: TRBV19
D gene: NA
CDR3 protein: CASSYPSSNEQYF
CDR3 DNA: TGTGCCAGTAGTTATCCTAGTTCCAACGAGCAGTACTTC

J gene: TRBJ2-5
clone size: NA
CDR3 length: 16
V gene: TRBV18
D gene: TRBD2
CDR3 protein: CASSQGAGGYLETQYF
CDR3 DNA: TGTGCCAGCTCACAGGGAGCGGGAGGATACCTAGAGACCCAGTACTTC

J gene: TRBJ1-2
clone size: NA
CDR3 length: 14
V gene: TRBV6-4
D gene: NA
CDR3 protein: CASSVEPFNYGYTF
CDR3 DNA: TGTGCCAGCAGTGTCGAGCCCTTTAACTATGGCTACACCTTC

J gene: TRBJ1-5
clone size: NA
CDR3 length: 15
V gene: TRBV6-1
D gene: TRBD1
CDR3 protein: CASRRRDSQREPQHF
CDR3 DNA: TGTGCCAGCAGGAGACGGGACAGCCAAAGGGAGCCCCAGCATTTT

J gene: TRBJ2-1
clone size: NA
CDR3 length: 13
V gene: TRBV2
D gene: NA
CDR3 protein: CASSVTDYNEQFF
CDR3 DNA: TGTGCCAGCAGTGTGACAGACTACAATGAGCAGTTCTTC

J gene: TRBJ2-1
clone size: NA
CDR3 length: 15
V gene: TRBV6-5
D gene: NA
CDR3 protein: CASSSGRVGYNEQFF
CDR3 DNA: TGTGCCAGCAGTAGTGGCAGGGTGGGCTACAATGAGCAGTTCTTC

J gene: TRBJ1-1
clone size: NA
CDR3 length: 13
V gene: TRBV11-2
D gene: NA
CDR3 protein: CASSLDMNTEAFF
CDR3 DNA: TGTGCCAGCAGCTTGGACATGAACACTGAAGCTTTCTTT

J gene: TRBJ2-7
clone size: NA
CDR3 length: 14
V gene: TRBV18
D gene: NA
CDR3 protein: CASSPPPLTYEQYF
CDR3 DNA: TGTGCCAGCTCACCACCTCCACTTACCTACGAGCAGTACTTC

J gene: TRBJ2-1
clone size: NA
CDR3 length: 15
V gene: TRBV11-3
D gene: NA
CDR3 protein: CASSSGGSGDNEQFF
CDR3 DNA: TGTGCCAGCAGCTCTGGGGGGAGCGGCGACAATGAGCAGTTCTTC

J gene: TRBJ2-7
clone size: NA
CDR3 length: 18
V gene: TRBV14
D gene: TRBD1
CDR3 protein: CASSRLLGGDRESYEQYF
CDR3 DNA: TGTGCCAGCAGCCGACTTCTGGGAGGGGACAGGGAATCCTACGAGCAGTACTTC

J gene: TRBJ1-3
clone size: NA
CDR3 length: 15
V gene: TRBV30
D gene: TRBD1
CDR3 protein: CAWSYTGVSGNTIYF
CDR3 DNA: TGTGCCTGGAGTTACACAGGGGTATCTGGAAACACCATATATTTT

J gene: TRBJ2-7
clone size: NA
CDR3 length: 15
V gene: TRBV13
D gene: TRBD1
CDR3 protein: CASSHRQGADYEQYF
CDR3 DNA: TGTGCCAGCAGCCACCGACAGGGGGCAGACTACGAGCAGTACTTC

J gene: TRBJ2-3
clone size: NA
CDR3 length: 14
V gene: TRBV4-1
D gene: NA
CDR3 protein: CASSPPRSTDTQYF
CDR3 DNA: TGCGCCAGCAGCCCCCCTAGGAGCACAGATACGCAGTATTTT

J gene: TRBJ2-2
clone size: NA
CDR3 length: 16
V gene: TRBV4-3
D gene: TRBD1
CDR3 protein: CASSQRTGGATGELFF
CDR3 DNA: TGCGCCAGCAGCCAGAGGACAGGGGGCGCGACCGGGGAGCTGTTTTTT

J gene: TRBJ1-5
clone size: once
CDR3 length: 12
V gene: TRBV7-2
D gene: NA
CDR3 protein: CASSLGVQPQHF
CDR3 DNA: TGTGCCAGCAGCTTAGGAGTCCAGCCCCAGCATTTT

J gene: TRBJ2-7
clone size: once
CDR3 length: 15
V gene: TRBV9
D gene: TRBD1
CDR3 protein: CASSVGQGGTYEQYF
CDR3 DNA: TGTGCCAGCAGCGTCGGACAGGGGGGGACCTACGAGCAGTACTTC

J gene: TRBJ2-1
clone size: NA
CDR3 length: 14
V gene: TRBV11-2
D gene: NA
CDR3 protein: CASSLYPGGAEQFF
CDR3 DNA: TGTGCCAGCAGCTTGTACCCCGGGGGTGCAGAGCAGTTCTTC

J gene: TRBJ1-1
clone size: NA
CDR3 length: 15
V gene: TRBV28
D gene: NA
CDR3 protein: CASSTPSGAWTEAFF
CDR3 DNA: TGTGCCAGCAGTACTCCCTCTGGGGCTTGGACTGAAGCTTTCTTT

J gene: TRBJ2-1
clone size: NA
CDR3 length: 15
V gene: TRBV27
D gene: NA
CDR3 protein: CASSFPGSPTGEQFF
CDR3 DNA: TGTGCCAGCAGTTTCCCCGGGAGCCCCACGGGTGAGCAGTTCTTC

J gene: TRBJ2-7
clone size: NA
CDR3 length: 15
V gene: TRBV28
D gene: NA
CDR3 protein: CASSSPSEGLGEQYF
CDR3 DNA: TGTGCCAGCAGCTCACCCTCGGAGGGCCTGGGCGAGCAGTACTTC

J gene: TRBJ2-2
clone size: NA
CDR3 length: 15
V gene: TRBV27
D gene: NA
CDR3 protein: CASSPTGVGTGELFF
CDR3 DNA: TGTGCCAGCAGTCCTACGGGAGTAGGAACCGGGGAGCTGTTTTTT

J gene: TRBJ2-3
clone size: NA
CDR3 length: 16
V gene: TRBV7-9
D gene: NA
CDR3 protein: CASSLGQGSSADTQYF
CDR3 DNA: TGTGCCAGCAGCTTAGGGCAGGGATCTTCTGCAGATACGCAGTATTTT

J gene: TRBJ2-1
clone size: once
CDR3 length: 15
V gene: TRBV11-3
D gene: TRBD1
CDR3 protein: CASSFRQGIYNEQFF
CDR3 DNA: TGTGCCAGCAGCTTCCGACAGGGCATCTACAATGAGCAGTTCTTC